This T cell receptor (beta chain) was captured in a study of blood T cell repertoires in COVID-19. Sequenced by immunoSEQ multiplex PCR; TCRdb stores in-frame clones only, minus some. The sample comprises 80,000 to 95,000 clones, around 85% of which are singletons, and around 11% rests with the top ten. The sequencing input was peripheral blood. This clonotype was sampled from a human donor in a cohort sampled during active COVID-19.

CDR3 amino acids: CASSSGTGFSGALETQYF. CDR3 in DNA: TGTGCCAGCAGCTCCGGGACAGGGTTTTCGGGCGCCTTAGAGACCCAGTACTTC. The rearrangement links TRBV5-5 to TRBJ2-5, with 9 bases matching TRBD1. Germline lookup yields CDR1 SGHKS and CDR2 YYEKEE (reference sequence). The junction had 16 bases not matched to a gene; V was cut back by 3 bases and J by 4 bases. The CDR3 sequence is 18 residues long.